This T cell receptor (beta chain) is from a study of T cells after yellow fever vaccination. Study outcomes and limitations: Subsequent booster samples again held most clones from primary vaccination (96% CD4, 85% to 90% CD8).

Via MiXCR, TCRdb re-called the 5' RACE reads, giving one row per CDR3 protein. The sample yields 150,000 to 200,000 distinct CDR3 sequences, more than 9.5% seen once. Per the germline V gene, CDR1 is SGDLS and CDR2 is YYNGEE. The CDR3 has 13 residues. Germline trimming cut 4 bases from V and 5 bases from J; bases unmatched to any gene: 5. Comment on this clonotype: Its target is not known.

The origin of this receptor is a man aged 18 to 29 who received the YFV17D yellow fever vaccine. Source: CD8+ T cells sorted from PBMCs, taken 15 days after the yellow fever booster vaccination. The V gene is TRBV9, the J gene TRBJ2-7; 8 bases fit TRBD1. CDR3 loop: CASSTGQGNEQYF. The CDR3 DNA follows: TGTGCCAGCAGCACCGGACAGGGAAACGAGCAGTACTTC.